Below are 31 T cell receptor beta chains sequenced from a single sample in a study of shared clonotypes between healthy human individuals (dated by TCRdb to 2020 to 2021). The library was produced with the immunoSEQ multiplex PCR assay. Not all clones reach the TCRdb copy of this immuneACCESS table, which keeps in-frame sequences only. Checked studies attribute under half of the gap to unresolved V genes and leave the rest unexplained. This sample lists 110,000 or so clones; under 70% were detected once. The ten largest clones capture around 23% of the sample. Sequenced material: memory CD8+ T cells sorted from blood. In light of the paper, this sample's cell subset or site label describes: CD45RO+ cells pooled with CCR7-negative TemRA cells. These receptors all come from a woman aged 30 to 39 in good health.

The V and J genes are TRBV5-6 and TRBJ1-1; tentative D call: TRBD1 (6 bases). Trimming removed 5 bases from V and 5 bases from J, with 16 bases in between. The CDR3 spans 14 residues. In germline, CDR1 is SGHDT, CDR2 YYEEEE. The CDR3 coding sequence is TGTGCCAGCAGGGGATTCGGGGGGCAAACTGAAGCTTTCTTT. Protein product: CASRGFGGQTEAFF.

V is TRBV5-1 and J is TRBJ1-2; tentative D call: TRBD1 (5 bases). The CDR3 is made up of 14 amino acids. Per the germline V gene, CDR1 is SGHRS and CDR2 is YFSETQ. The V and J ends lost 3 bases and 8 bases respectively, with 17 bases between them. Written as DNA, the CDR3 is TGCGCCAGCAGCTCCAGCTCAGACAGTCGAGGCTACACCTTC. Residues: CASSSSSDSRGYTF.

The chain employs TRBV27 and TRBJ2-7, with 7 bases that match TRBD2. The CDR3 sequence is 15 residues long. In germline, CDR1 is MNHEY, CDR2 SMNVEV (reference sequence). The V gene end was trimmed by 2 bases and the J gene end by 2 bases; junction bases not matched to a gene: 6. The CDR3 DNA reads as TGTGCCAGCAGTTTAGCGGGAGCTAGGACCTACGAGCAGTACTTC. Its translation: CASSLAGARTYEQYF.

V gene TRBV27 combines with J gene TRBJ2-1, with D perhaps TRBD1 or TRBD2 (6 bases each). The V and J ends lost 0 bases and 5 bases respectively, with 11 bases between them. Germline assignment: CDR1 MNHEY and CDR2 SMNVEV (reference sequence). The CDR3 consists of 15 residues. The DNA for the CDR3 is TGTGCCAGCAGTTTATCATGGCGGGACAACAATGAGCAGTTCTTC. As protein: CASSLSWRDNNEQFF.

This clone has just a few counts. The chain is built from TRBV12-2 and TRBJ1-2; the listed D gene, TRBD1, was not tested against the DNA. TRBV12-2 is marked as a pseudogene. This CDR3 region has 14 residues. CDR3 DNA: TGTGCAAGTCGCTTGAAGGGGGCGGAGAATGGCTACACCTTC. The encoded protein is CASRLKGAENGYTF.

The chain employs TRBV2 and TRBJ2-5, with TRBD2 identical over 7 bases. CDR3 length: 16 residues. The trim removed 1 base at V and 3 bases at J, leaving 8 bases unmatched. Germline CDR1 and CDR2: SNHLY and FYNNEI. CDR3: CASSEGTRISEETQYF. DNA of the CDR3: TGTGCCAGCAGTGAAGGGACTAGAATATCTGAAGAGACCCAGTACTTC.

This clone was detected once. The chain recombines TRBV9 with TRBJ1-4; possible D gene TRBD1, 5 bases. From germline, CDR1 is SGDLS and CDR2 YYNGEE. The CDR3 spans 15 residues. Trimming took 3 bases from V and 5 from J, leaving 14 bases between them. CDR3 DNA sequence: TGTGCCAGCAGCGCCCTCGGGGCAGTAAATGAAAAACTGTTTTTT. It is translated as CASSALGAVNEKLFF.

This chain connects TRBV7-9 to TRBJ1-1; D gene uncertain. CDR1 is SEHNR and CDR2 is FQNEAQ in the germline V gene (reference sequence). CDR3 length: 15 amino acids. V was cut by 1 base and J by 3 bases, with 12 bases left in between. This chain's CDR3 is CASSLEGGTDTEAFF. DNA of the CDR3: TGTGCCAGCAGCTTAGAGGGAGGAACGGACACTGAAGCTTTCTTT.

By share, this clone ranks as medium-sized. This chain connects TRBV28 to TRBJ2-3, with D possibly matching TRBD2 (6 bases). The CDR3 is 15 residues long. The V end was cut by 7 bases, the J end by 5 bases, with 19 bases between. The germline gives CDR1 MDHEN, CDR2 SYDVKM. CDR3 in amino acids: CASIKRETGGDTQYF. Here the CDR3 DNA reads TGTGCCAGCATCAAACGGGAGACCGGAGGAGATACGCAGTATTTT.

The CDR3 nucleotides read TGTGCCAGCAGTGATTCCAGCACCTACGAGCAGTACTTC. It codes for CASSDSSTYEQYF. The genes are TRBV25-1 and TRBJ2-7; D remains unclear. Germline V CDR1 and CDR2: MGHDK, SYGVNS. V gave up 3 bases and J gave up 2 bases, with 8 bases separating them. The CDR3 sequence is 13 residues long.

The genes are TRBV20-1 and TRBJ2-1; D is unresolved. V gave up 6 bases and J gave up 3 bases, with 6 bases separating them. The CDR3 sequence is 11 residues long. Germline loops: CDR1 DFQATT, CDR2 SNEGSKA (reference sequence). The CDR3 nucleotides are TGCAGTGCCCCTGACTACAATGAGCAGTTCTTC. Translating gives CSAPDYNEQFF.

This clone was seen repeatedly, ten times or more. The rearrangement joins TRBV14 to TRBJ1-2; no clear D gene. There are 13 residues in the CDR3. The ends were cut back, 1 base at V and 5 bases at J, with 8 bases in the middle. Per the germline V gene, CDR1 is SGHDN and CDR2 is FVKESK. CDR3 coding DNA: TGTGCCAGCAGCCAAGTAGGCGGATATGGCTACACCTTC. This encodes CASSQVGGYGYTF.

This clone turned up a few times. The gene calls are TRBV7-9 and TRBJ1-1; 7 bases line up with TRBD1. The V and J ends lost 3 bases and 10 bases, in that order; junction bases with no gene match: 5. Germline values: CDR1 SEHNR, CDR2 FQNEAQ (reference sequence). The CDR3 spans 12 residues. CDR3 DNA sequence: TGTGCCAGCAGCTTCGAGGGGGCTCGAGCTTTCTTT. This sequence encodes CASSFEGARAFF.

CDR3 nucleotide sequence: TGCGCCAGCAGCCCCACCCGACAGGGGGGGAACTATGGCTACACCTTC. Protein: CASSPTRQGGNYGYTF. The chain uses TRBV4-1 and TRBJ1-2; 9 bases line up with TRBD1. The junction had 8 bases not matched to a gene; V was cut back by 4 bases and J by 2 bases. Germline loops: CDR1 MGHRA, CDR2 YSYEKL. The CDR3 has 16 residues.

This clone showed up many times. The rearrangement joins TRBV6-4 to TRBJ2-2; possibly TRBD1 for D (6 bases). CDR1 and CDR2 from the germline V gene are MRHNA and SNTAGT. V shed 0 bases and J shed 3 bases, with 14 bases lying between them. The CDR3 covers 17 residues. The CDR3 sequence: CASSDSTRGLDTGELFF. In nucleotides, the CDR3 is TGTGCCAGCAGTGACTCGACGAGGGGGTTGGACACCGGGGAGCTGTTTTTT.

This clone appeared a few times. This chain connects TRBV6-4 to TRBJ1-2, with D unclear. CDR3 length: 14 amino acids. The V and J ends lost 2 bases and 6 bases respectively, with 13 bases between them. Germline V CDR1 and CDR2: MRHNA, SNTAGT. CDR3 sequence reads: CASSDGVSVDGYTF. Here the CDR3 DNA reads TGTGCCAGCAGTGACGGGGTGTCAGTGGATGGCTACACCTTC.

The chain links TRBV4-1 to TRBJ2-7, with 8 bases fitting TRBD2. Germline CDR1 is MGHRA and CDR2 is YSYEKL. The trim removed 0 bases at V and 2 bases at J, leaving 9 bases unmatched. The CDR3 has 17 residues. CDR3 DNA: TGCGCCAGCAGCCAAGAAAGGAGACTAGCGAGAACCTACGAGCAGTACTTC. It codes for CASSQERRLARTYEQYF.

About this clone itself: One end of the junction fails to match germline, which may point to a read error. V gene TRBV5-4 combines with J gene TRBJ2-7; TRBD2 matches 13 bases. CDR3 length: 18 amino acids. Germline CDR1 is SGHNT and CDR2 is YYREEE (reference sequence). The CDR3 nucleotides read TGCGCCAGCAGCCCTCGGACTAGCGGGAGCTGGGTAGGCTACGAGCAGTACTTC. Amino acid sequence: CASSPRTSGSWVGYEQYF.

The chain recombines TRBV4-1 with TRBJ2-1; D perhaps matches TRBD2 (5 bases). Germline V gives CDR1 MGHRA, CDR2 YSYEKL. The CDR3 totals 16 residues. V was clipped by 0 bases and J by 4 bases, with 13 bases between them. The CDR3: CASSQDKPADYNEQFF. The CDR3 DNA reads as TGCGCCAGCAGCCAAGATAAGCCAGCGGATTACAATGAGCAGTTCTTC.

This clone was counted a single time. V and J are TRBV2 and TRBJ2-7; D not certain. The V gene lost 6 bases and the J gene lost 0 bases, with 6 bases spanning the gap. CDR1 is SNHLY, CDR2 FYNNEI, per germline. The CDR3 is made up of 12 amino acids. The CDR3 nucleotides read TGTGCCAGCAGCGTCCTCTCCTACGAGCAGTACTTC. This sequence encodes CASSVLSYEQYF.

This rearrangement joins TRBV11-2 to TRBJ2-7; perhaps TRBD1 as D (5 bases). The CDR3 covers 15 residues. Trimming stripped 1 base from V and 4 bases from J, with 14 bases between. Per germline, CDR1 SGHAT and CDR2 FQNNGV. CDR3 coding DNA: TGTGCCAGCAGCTTAGCGATTAGGGGTTTTTACGAGCAGTACTTC. Amino acids: CASSLAIRGFYEQYF.

CDR3 nucleotides: TGTGCCAGCAGCTTCCCGTCTGCGGGAGATCCCTGGGATACGCAGTATTTT. It yields the protein CASSFPSAGDPWDTQYF. The chain links TRBV11-2 to TRBJ2-3, with 7 positions matching TRBD2. Germline CDR1 and CDR2: SGHAT and FQNNGV. The CDR3 loop spans 17 amino acids. Losses at the gene ends were 3 bases for V and 6 bases for J; bases not matched to a gene: 15. The variable domain in full, with the rest retrieved from reference TRBV11-2 and TRBJ2-3, is EAGVAQSPRYKIIEKRQSVAFWCNPISGHATLYWYQQILGQGPKLLIQFQNNGVVDDSQLPKDRFSAERLKGVDSTLKIQPAKLEDSAVYLCASSFPSAGDPWDTQYFGPGTRLTVL.

This rearrangement joins TRBV2 to TRBJ1-2; D is perhaps TRBD1 (5 bases). CDR3 length: 19 residues. CDR1 and CDR2 from the germline V gene are SNHLY and FYNNEI. V shed 2 bases and J shed 6 bases, with 28 bases lying between them. The CDR3 DNA reads as TGTGCCAGCAGTGAATCGTTGGAGGGGAGCTATCTTCTTCAGGATGGCTACACCTTC. Amino acid sequence: CASSESLEGSYLLQDGYTF.

The chain carries TRBV25-1 and TRBJ2-7, with TRBD2 as a possible D gene (5 bases). Germline lookup yields CDR1 MGHDK and CDR2 SYGVNS. V shed 3 bases and J shed 4 bases, with 7 bases lying between them. CDR3 length: 12 residues. CDR3 DNA: TGTGCCAGCAGTGATGGCGGGTACGAGCAGTACTTC. It encodes CASSDGGYEQYF.

This clone was counted only a few times. The CDR3 region has the DNA TGTGCCAGCAGCTTTGGCCCAGACCACACAGATACGCAGTATTTT. This translates into CASSFGPDHTDTQYF. The J gene is TRBJ2-3, the V gene TRBV7-8; D remains unclear. Deletions cut 3 bases from V and 2 bases from J, with 12 bases between. The CDR3 covers 15 residues. Germline CDR1 SGHVS, CDR2 FQNEAQ. The whole variable domain, remainder taken from reference TRBV7-8 and TRBJ2-3, is GAGVSQSPRYKVAKRGQDVALRCDPISGHVSLFWYQQALGQGPEFLTYFQNEAQLDKSGLPSDRFFAERPEGSVSTLKIQRTQQEDSAVYLCASSFGPDHTDTQYFGPGTRLTVL.

This rearrangement joins TRBV10-3 to TRBJ2-7; 15 bases are a match to TRBD2. The germline V gene has CDR1 ENHRY and CDR2 SYGVKD. This CDR3 region has 15 residues. V lost 5 bases to trimming and J lost 7 bases; unmatched junction nucleotides: 6. The chain's CDR3 is CAISSGTSGRSEQYF. The CDR3 nucleotides are TGTGCCATCAGTTCCGGGACTAGCGGGAGGAGTGAGCAGTACTTC.

The sample holds one count of this clone. The chain has TRBV27 and TRBJ2-2, with D perhaps matching TRBD1 (8 bases). The CDR3 is made up of 14 amino acids. Per the germline V gene, CDR1 is MNHEY and CDR2 is SMNVEV (reference sequence). Trimming shortened V by 9 bases and J by 2 bases, and 13 bases separated the two germline ends. The CDR3 DNA sequence: TGTGCCAGACACAGGGGGGGAAACACCGGGGAGCTGTTTTTT. It is translated as CARHRGGNTGELFF.

The V and J genes are TRBV27 and TRBJ2-7; 9 bases match TRBD1. V shed 7 bases and J 0 bases; nucleotides not matched to a gene: 4. Germline CDR1 and CDR2: MNHEY and SMNVEV (reference sequence). CDR3 size: 14 residues. The CDR3 DNA sequence: TGTGCCAGCAAGATGACAGGGGGCTCCTACGAGCAGTACTTC. Translating it yields CASKMTGGSYEQYF.

This clone was counted many times. The rearrangement joins TRBV6-4 to TRBJ2-3; 10 bases match TRBD2. Germline CDR1 reads MRHNA; CDR2 reads SNTAGT. The CDR3 is 16 residues long. J gave up 4 bases and V 5 bases, and 9 bases lay outside the gene matches. CDR3 DNA sequence: TGTGCCAGCAGTACTAGCGGGAATAAGGGGGCAGATACGCAGTATTTT. Protein: CASSTSGNKGADTQYF.

This clone occurred once. The rearrangement links TRBV27 to TRBJ2-1; D possibly corresponds to TRBD2 (5 bases). Trimming took off 1 base at V and 5 bases at J, with 12 bases between the two ends. Germline CDR1 is MNHEY and CDR2 is SMNVEV (reference sequence). This CDR3 has 15 amino acids. In DNA form, the CDR3 reads TGTGCCAGCAGTTTATGGACGGGAACAGACAATGAGCAGTTCTTC. Residues: CASSLWTGTDNEQFF.

This CDR3 reads CASSPRQGSPEQYF. For the CDR3, the DNA is TGTGCCAGCAGCCCCCGACAGGGTTCCCCCGAGCAGTACTTC. The chain couples TRBV9 to TRBJ2-7, with 7 bases fitting TRBD1. Losses at the gene ends were 4 bases for V and 6 bases for J; bases not matched to a gene: 10. CDR3 length: 14 amino acids. Germline V lookup: CDR1 SGDLS, CDR2 YYNGEE.